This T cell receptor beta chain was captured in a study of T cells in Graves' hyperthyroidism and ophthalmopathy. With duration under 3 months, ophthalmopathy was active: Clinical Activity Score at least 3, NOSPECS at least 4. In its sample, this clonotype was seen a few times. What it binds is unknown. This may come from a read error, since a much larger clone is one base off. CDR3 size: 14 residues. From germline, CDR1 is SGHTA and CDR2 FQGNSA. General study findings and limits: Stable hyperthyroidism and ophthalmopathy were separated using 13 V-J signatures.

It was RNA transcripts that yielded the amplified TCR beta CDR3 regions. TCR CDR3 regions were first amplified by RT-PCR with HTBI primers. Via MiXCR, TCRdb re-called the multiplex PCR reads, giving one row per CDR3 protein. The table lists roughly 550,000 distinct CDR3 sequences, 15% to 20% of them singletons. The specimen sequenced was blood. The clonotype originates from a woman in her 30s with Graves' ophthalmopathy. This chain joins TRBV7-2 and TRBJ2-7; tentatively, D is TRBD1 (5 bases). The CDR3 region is CVSSMIPDNYEQYF. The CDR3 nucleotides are TGTGTCAGCAGCATGATACCGGACAACTACGAGCAGTACTTC.